This T cell receptor (beta chain) was profiled in a study of monozygotic twins with inflammatory bowel disease. T cells were not sorted, and total RNA was isolated straight from whole blood. The germline CDR1 and CDR2 sequences are MNHNS and SASEGT. The CDR3 runs to 16 residues. Roughly 3,500 ng of total RNA went into each TCR library. cDNA encoding TCRalpha and TCRbeta underwent two nested PCRs of approximately 17 and 9 cycles, each of which was followed by bead purification. TCRdb reprocessed the 5' RACE reads, with one entry per CDR3 protein and no DNA. With 330,000 or so distinct CDR3 sequences in the sample, the ten largest clones hold under 2.5%.

Material: blood. This TCR came from a human donor with ulcerative colitis or Crohn's disease, or a healthy co-twin of an affected twin (not recorded which). The chain carries TRBV6-1 and TRBJ2-7. CDR3 amino acids: CASRRTPTRSSYEQYF.